This passage covers 25 T cell receptor beta chains from one sample sequenced in a study of cytomegalovirus exposure and HLA in healthy donors. 60 Vbeta and 13 Jbeta primers were used in PCR. The method was immunoSEQ multiplex PCR; TCRdb's version includes in-frame clones alone and lacks a portion of them. Of about 120,000 clones in the sample, 6.5% to 9.5% were seen once. Input material: PBMCs. Receptors were obtained from a woman between 40 and 55 years old in good health and CMV-seropositive.

This clone was detected only a few times. CDR3 amino acids: CASSNIQGSQYF. The CDR3, as DNA: TGTGCCAGTAGTAATATACAGGGGTCGCAGTATTTT. The rearrangement joins TRBV19 to TRBJ2-3, with 7 positions matching TRBD1. This CDR3 has 12 residues. V dropped 4 bases and J dropped 10; count of bases not matched to a gene: 5. Per the germline V gene, CDR1 is LNHDA and CDR2 is SQIVND (reference sequence). The full variable domain, in which reference TRBV19 and TRBJ2-3 provide the parts outside the CDR3, is DGGITQSPKYLFRKEGQNVTLSCEQNLNHDAMYWYRQDPGQGLRLIYYSQIVNDFQKGDIAEGYSVSREKKESFPLTVTSAQKNPTAFYLCASSNIQGSQYFGPGTRLTVL.

The chain has TRBV5-6 and TRBJ1-5; weak D call: TRBD1 (5 bases). CDR1 is SGHDT and CDR2 is YYEEEE in the germline V gene. The ends were cut back, 4 bases at V and 0 bases at J, with 17 bases in the middle. The CDR3 contains 17 residues. DNA for the CDR3: TGTGCCAGCAGCGGCGGTAGGGGCAGTCTTAGCAATCAGCCCCAGCATTTT. Its translation is CASSGGRGSLSNQPQHF. Using reference TRBV5-6 and TRBJ1-5 for the parts outside the CDR3, the full variable domain is DAGVTQSPTHLIKTRGQQVTLRCSPKSGHDTVSWYQQALGQGPQFIFQYYEEEERQRGNFPDRFSGHQFPNYSSELNVNALLLGDSALYLCASSGGRGSLSNQPQHFGDGTRLSIL.

The chain combines TRBV9 with TRBJ1-2; D remains ambiguous. Germline lookup yields CDR1 SGDLS and CDR2 YYNGEE. V lost 4 bases to trimming and J lost 3 bases, with 16 bases between them. This CDR3 has 15 amino acids. CDR3 residues: CASSPTGIRDYGYTF. The CDR3 coding sequence is TGTGCCAGCAGCCCGACGGGAATCCGGGACTATGGCTACACCTTC.

This clone has only a few counts. This chain connects TRBV7-9 to TRBJ2-2; the D is unclear. Trimming removed 2 bases from V and 0 bases from J, with 7 bases in between. From germline, CDR1 is SEHNR and CDR2 FQNEAQ (reference sequence). The CDR3 consists of 15 residues. This CDR3 is CASSLLLSNTGELFF. The CDR3 DNA reads TGTGCCAGCAGCTTATTGTTATCGAACACCGGGGAGCTGTTTTTT.

With respect to this clone: It differs at one base from a far larger clone, so likely a read error. Other DNA sequences within the sample encode an identical CDR3. The chain links TRBV27 to TRBJ1-1; 9 bases match TRBD1. The germline gives CDR1 MNHEY, CDR2 SMNVEV (reference sequence). V was pared by 5 bases and J by 5 bases, with 9 bases of the junction left unmatched. This CDR3 contains 15 residues. This chain's CDR3 is CASSTGQGEKTEAFF. The CDR3 DNA follows: TGTGCCAGCAGTACGGGACAGGGAGAGAAAACTGAAGCTTTCTTT.

This clone came up a few times. The chain is built from TRBV19 and TRBJ2-1; possible D gene TRBD2, 5 bases. The germline V gene has CDR1 LNHDA and CDR2 SQIVND (reference sequence). The germline V and J ends were trimmed by 0 bases and 2 bases, with 8 bases remaining between them. The CDR3 sequence is 15 residues long. Here the CDR3 reads CASSIELGTYNEQFF. CDR3 DNA sequence: TGTGCCAGTAGTATAGAACTAGGAACCTACAATGAGCAGTTCTTC.

J is TRBJ2-2 and V is TRBV28, with TRBD1 matching 7 bases. CDR3 size: 17 residues. V lost 3 bases to trimming and J lost 4 bases; unmatched junction nucleotides: 11. Germline values: CDR1 MDHEN, CDR2 SYDVKM. CDR3 loop: CASSFPTGVESTGELFF. The CDR3 bases are TGTGCCAGCAGTTTCCCCACAGGGGTAGAATCCACCGGGGAGCTGTTTTTT.

This clone appeared a few times. The V gene is TRBV5-1, the J gene TRBJ2-3; possibly TRBD2 for D (6 bases). The length of the CDR3 is 14 residues. V was pared by 2 bases and J by 4 bases, with 11 bases between. Germline V CDR1 and CDR2: SGHRS, YFSETQ. The chain's CDR3 is CASSFAGRPDTQYF. The DNA for the CDR3 is TGCGCCAGCAGCTTCGCGGGGCGCCCAGATACGCAGTATTTT. The variable domain in full, with the rest retrieved from reference TRBV5-1 and TRBJ2-3, is KAGVTQTPRYLIKTRGQQVTLSCSPISGHRSVSWYQQTPGQGLQFLFEYFSETQRNKGNFPGRFSGRQFSNSRSEMNVSTLELGDSALYLCASSFAGRPDTQYFGPGTRLTVL.

The V call is TRBV25-1, the J call TRBJ1-5, with D perhaps TRBD1 (5 bases). Trimming pared 5 bases from V and 5 bases from J, leaving 16 bases between. Germline CDR1 MGHDK, CDR2 SYGVNS. The CDR3 has 15 amino acids. As DNA, the CDR3 is TGTGCCAGCAGTCCCCCCGGGGGGGACTATCAGCCCCAGCATTTT. It encodes CASSPPGGDYQPQHF.

This clone was recorded a few times. An end of the junction does not agree with germline; a read error may underlie this. This CDR3 is also generated by other DNA sequences in the sample. This chain links TRBV2 with TRBJ1-5; tentatively, D is TRBD1 (5 bases). The CDR3 is 14 residues long. Germline V gene lookup returns CDR1 SNHLY and CDR2 FYNNEI. The CDR3 sequence is CACGGVQGNQPQHF. The CDR3 DNA follows: TGTGCCTGCGGGGGGGTTCAGGGCAATCAACCCCAGCATTTT.

This clone came up a few times. Other nucleotide sequences in the sample specify the same CDR3. This chain uses TRBV5-1 with TRBJ2-7, with TRBD2 as a possible D gene (6 bases). V lost 4 bases and J 3 bases, leaving 20 bases between the germline ends. CDR1 is SGHRS and CDR2 is YFSETQ in the germline V gene. CDR3 length: 16 residues. The CDR3 spells CASSPSAGTGVYEQYF. The CDR3, as DNA: TGCGCCAGCAGCCCTTCTGCCGGGACGGGGGTCTACGAGCAGTACTTC.

This clone has a handful of counts. The gene calls are TRBV29-1 and TRBJ1-1; unclear D gene. Germline-derived CDR1 and CDR2 are SQVTM and ANQGSEA. The CDR3 has 12 residues. Deletions cut 4 bases from V and 2 bases from J, with 8 bases between. CDR3 in amino acids: CSVGSGNTEAFF. CDR3 coding DNA: TGCAGCGTTGGTAGCGGTAACACTGAAGCTTTCTTT.

This clone was picked up a small number of times. The chain recombines TRBV19 with TRBJ1-1; tentatively, D is TRBD1 (5 bases). Germline V gene lookup returns CDR1 LNHDA and CDR2 SQIVND (reference sequence). The V end lost 5 bases, the J end lost 3 bases, and 13 bases lay between the germline ends. The CDR3 contains 14 residues. The CDR3 reads CASSPQGVYTEAFF. CDR3 DNA: TGTGCCAGTAGTCCTCAGGGTGTGTACACTGAAGCTTTCTTT.

The chain recombines TRBV6-4 with TRBJ1-2; possible D gene TRBD1, 5 bases. V lost 4 bases to trimming and J lost 8 bases, with 14 bases between them. In germline, CDR1 is MRHNA, CDR2 SNTAGT. The CDR3 length is 13 residues. CDR3: CASSVTGSSGYTF. DNA for the CDR3: TGTGCCAGCAGTGTAACAGGCTCTTCGGGCTACACCTTC.

This chain connects TRBV19 to TRBJ2-2; 9 bases match TRBD1. Per germline, CDR1 LNHDA and CDR2 SQIVND (reference sequence). The CDR3 runs to 16 residues. The V and J ends lost 7 bases and 5 bases, in that order; junction bases with no gene match: 11. CDR3 DNA sequence: TGTGCCAGTACCCAGGGGGGGACAGGGAGGACCGGGGAGCTGTTTTTT. Its protein product is CASTQGGTGRTGELFF.

Concerning this clone: The sample contains more than one DNA sequence encoding this CDR3. The rearrangement links TRBV27 to TRBJ2-7, with D maybe TRBD2 (6 bases). Germline CDR1 and CDR2: MNHEY and SMNVEV (reference sequence). CDR3 length: 15 amino acids. Trimming took off 6 bases at V and 2 bases at J, with 17 bases between the two ends. For the CDR3, the DNA is TGTGCCAGCAGGCCCGGGACCGGGGGAACCTACGAGCAGTACTTC. Amino acids: CASRPGTGGTYEQYF.

This clone was counted only a few times. V and J are TRBV2 and TRBJ2-2; 9 bases are shared with TRBD1. The CDR3 covers 14 residues. The V and J ends lost 6 bases and 5 bases, in that order; junction bases with no gene match: 4. The germline V gene has CDR1 SNHLY and CDR2 FYNNEI. CDR3: CASRAGTGTGELFF. The CDR3 DNA is TGTGCCAGCAGGGCCGGGACAGGGACCGGGGAGCTGTTTTTT.

This clone appeared a few times. J is TRBJ1-5 and V is TRBV30; D gene uncertain. V shed 1 base and J shed 1 base, with 2 bases lying between them. Germline V lookup: CDR1 GTSNPN, CDR2 SVGIG (reference sequence). The CDR3 runs 12 residues. CDR3 amino acids: CAWSASNQPQHF. For the CDR3, the DNA is TGTGCCTGGAGTGCGAGCAATCAGCCCCAGCATTTT.

This clone was seen more than once but under ten times. V gene TRBV7-9 combines with J gene TRBJ2-7; possibly TRBD2 for D (5 bases). Germline V gives CDR1 SEHNR, CDR2 FQNEAQ (reference sequence). CDR3 length equals 12 residues. V was trimmed by 4 bases and J by 5 bases, leaving 9 bases between them. The CDR3 sequence is CASSSRVHEQYF. DNA of the CDR3: TGTGCCAGCAGCTCGAGGGTCCACGAGCAGTACTTC.

There are a few counts of this clone. The genes are TRBV7-7 and TRBJ1-3; no clear D gene. V lost 3 bases and J 0 bases, leaving 15 bases between the germline ends. This CDR3 is built from 17 residues. Germline V lookup: CDR1 SSHAT, CDR2 FNYEAQ (reference sequence). CDR3 in amino acids: CASSFPLRPLSGNTIYF. The DNA of the CDR3 is TGTGCCAGCAGCTTCCCCTTGCGCCCTCTCTCTGGAAACACCATATATTTT.

This chain connects TRBV30 to TRBJ2-1, with 9 bases fitting TRBD2. There are 13 residues in the CDR3. The germline V gene encodes CDR1 GTSNPN and CDR2 SVGIG (reference sequence). With V trimmed by 2 bases and J by 8 bases, 4 bases remained unmatched. This chain's CDR3 is CAWSQLAGYEQFF. CDR3 bases: TGTGCCTGGAGTCAGCTAGCGGGGTATGAGCAGTTCTTC.

This chain connects TRBV5-1 to TRBJ2-7; 8 bases fit TRBD2. Germline lookup yields CDR1 SGHRS and CDR2 YFSETQ. V was pared by 4 bases and J by 6 bases, with 6 bases of the junction left unmatched. The CDR3 has 13 residues. CDR3 in amino acids: CASSGGGSLEQYF. For the CDR3, the DNA is TGCGCCAGCAGCGGCGGGGGGTCGCTCGAGCAGTACTTC. Full variable domain (remainder filled in from reference TRBV5-1 and TRBJ2-7): KAGVTQTPRYLIKTRGQQVTLSCSPISGHRSVSWYQQTPGQGLQFLFEYFSETQRNKGNFPGRFSGRQFSNSRSEMNVSTLELGDSALYLCASSGGGSLEQYFGPGTRLTVT.

The rearrangement links TRBV6-5 to TRBJ2-3; 7 nucleotides match TRBD1. CDR1 is MNHEY and CDR2 is SVGAGI in the germline V gene. CDR3 length: 16 residues. The J segment lost 2 bases and the V segment lost 0 bases, leaving 5 bases of the junction unmatched. CDR3 sequence reads: CASSYSKGASTDTQYF. The CDR3 DNA sequence: TGTGCCAGCAGTTACTCGAAGGGGGCTTCCACAGATACGCAGTATTTT.

In its sample, this clone was seen a few times. The chain combines TRBV4-2 with TRBJ2-4; D is undetermined. Trimming shortened V by 0 bases and J by 5 bases, and 8 bases separated the two germline ends. CDR3 length: 14 amino acids. The V gene's germline CDR1 is LGHNA and CDR2 YNFKEQ. CDR3 coding DNA: TGTGCCAGCAGCCAAGAAAGACGGGAAAACATTCAGTACTTC. Translation: CASSQERRENIQYF.

The V and J genes are TRBV10-3 and TRBJ1-2; 8 bases match TRBD1. The CDR3 length is 14 residues. The V and J ends lost 6 bases and 4 bases, in that order; junction bases with no gene match: 7. Per germline, CDR1 ENHRY and CDR2 SYGVKD. Here the CDR3 DNA reads TGTGCCATCAGCTTCCGGGACAGGTCCTATGGCTACACCTTC. It encodes CAISFRDRSYGYTF.